This T cell receptor beta chain derives from a study of metastatic and nonmetastatic thyroid tumors. Through MiXCR, TCRdb re-clonotyped the PCR reads. The sample has some 14,000 clones, approximately 29% seen once; the top ten hold under 30%. In germline, CDR1 is SGHTA, CDR2 FQGNSA. This CDR3 has 14 amino acids. Concerning this clone itself: A junction boundary mismatches the germline segment, possibly from a read error.

Not a single patient had been given any form of treatment at any point before undergoing thyroid surgery. Sequenced input: tumor tissue. The chain uses TRBV7-2 and TRBJ2-2; weak D call: TRBD2 (5 bases). This TCR was sampled from a female donor with papillary thyroid cancer or a benign thyroid nodule (not recorded which). Some clones in this sample may be carry-over from other donors' samples. Written as DNA, the CDR3 is TGTGCCAGCAGCCTAGCTGGGTACACCGGGGAGCTGTTTTTT. Amino acids: CASSLAGYTGELFF.